Reported below is one TCR beta chain. Its antigen is unidentified. Every bit of the isolated RNA underwent reverse transcription, so sequencing read expressed TCRB transcripts. Clones were read by immunoSEQ multiplex PCR, and TCRdb kept only the in-frame ones, dropping some. Here the sample spans more than 150,000 clones, over 8.5% being singletons. These data come from a study of beta chain features in type 1 diabetes. CDR3 size: 14 residues. V shed 8 bases and J shed 4 bases, with 16 bases lying between them. Germline V CDR1 and CDR2: SNHLY, FYNNEI. General study findings and limits: The similarity of naive, central memory and Treg TCRB repertoires appeared greater among patients than among healthy donors. A definitive answer on HLA type influencing TCRB rearrangement was not reached here.

The specimen was central memory CD4+ T cells from blood. This TCR came from a man between 18 and 35 years old in good health. The chain couples TRBV2 to TRBJ2-3, with D possibly being TRBD1 or TRBD2 (5 bases each). CDR3 in amino acids: CASPRGDQADTQYF. CDR3 coding DNA: TGTGCCAGCCCGAGGGGCGACCAGGCAGATACGCAGTATTTT.